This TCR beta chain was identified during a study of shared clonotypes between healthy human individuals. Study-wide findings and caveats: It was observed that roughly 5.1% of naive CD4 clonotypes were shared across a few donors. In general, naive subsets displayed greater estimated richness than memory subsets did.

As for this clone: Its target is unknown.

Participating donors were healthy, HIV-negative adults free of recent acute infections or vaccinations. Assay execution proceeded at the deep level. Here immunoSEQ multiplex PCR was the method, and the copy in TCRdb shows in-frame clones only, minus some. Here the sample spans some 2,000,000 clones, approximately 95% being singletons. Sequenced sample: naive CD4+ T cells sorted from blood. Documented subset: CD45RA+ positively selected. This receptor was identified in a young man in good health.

CDR3 nucleotide sequence: TGTGCCAGCAGCCAATGGGGGTTAGATACGCAGTATTTT. Its protein is CASSQWGLDTQYF. The J gene is TRBJ2-3, the V gene TRBV4-2; either TRBD1 or TRBD2 may supply D (5 bases each). Per germline, CDR1 LGHNA and CDR2 YNFKEQ. Trimming cost V 2 bases and J 5 bases, with 8 bases left between them. The CDR3 is made up of 13 amino acids.